A single T cell receptor beta chain is shown here with its context. As yet, its antigen is unknown. Germline and junction disagree at one end, which may indicate a read error. The CDR3 is made up of 11 amino acids. These data belong to a study of tumor-infiltrating lymphocytes in primary liver carcinoma. In the study overall: Aged between 30 and 69 years, the patients were men and women. Between roughly 4.2 and 10 cm across, the tumors were all of stage T1-T3 N0M0.

Extraction of RNA together with DNA used roughly 20-32 mg of unsorted bulk tissue. Viable tumor cells exceeded 75% in all tumor samples. From 400 to 500 ng total RNA, TCR beta cDNA was generated with a primer in the constant region. Slightly modified ARM-PCR served as the procedure for the TCR beta libraries. These libraries came from three rounds of nested multiplex PCR. The study ran its first two PCR rounds for around 9 cycles each, using TRBV1-TRBV30 forward primers and a C-beta reverse primer. TCRdb re-analysed the multiplex PCR reads in MiXCR, keeping a single row per CDR3 protein. The table lists approximately 73,000 distinct CDR3 sequences, about two thirds of them singletons. General study points: The study found tumor-adjacent and tumor-blood pairs overlapped less than tumor region pairs.

This sequence joins TRBV12-3 or TRBV12-4 and TRBJ2-3; D is perhaps TRBD2 (5 bases). This TCR came from a woman in her fifties or sixties with primary liver carcinoma and hepatitis B virus infection. What was sequenced was liver tumor tissue from sampling region 4. Indicated subset: tumor region T4, right-lateral pole. The CDR3 here is CVSGFRDTQYF. As DNA, the CDR3 is TGTGTCAGCGGTTTCCGGGATACGCAGTATTTT.